The entry below gives a single T cell receptor beta chain sequence along with its context. The sample holds one count of this clone. Its specific antigen is unknown. One base away there is no much larger clone; base qualities are not given. This entry belongs to a study of cytomegalovirus exposure and HLA in healthy donors (dated by TCRdb to the late 2010s). Concerning the study at large: According to a later analysis, the roughly 130 validation repertoires were produced on the same platform as the 700 or so repertoires of the first cohort. The study was designed to test whether signatures of past pathogen exposure could be identified by cataloging public T cell receptors. High-throughput TCR immunosequencing, statistical association of individual TCRs with disease status, and machine learning were combined to predict cytomegalovirus infection status. Besides the first cohort of 666 subjects, a separate validation cohort made up of 120 different subjects was used. Study-level results and caveats: A few of the identified cytomegalovirus-associated TCR beta chains were confirmed in vitro to be specific for cytomegalovirus antigens. Most TCR sequences were observed very rarely across donors, whereas some public TCRs were present in many individuals. Cytomegalovirus status was reported to be diagnosed by the classifier with high specificity and sensitivity in both the original and validation cohorts. A total of 150 or so TCR beta chains were listed by the study as associated with cytomegalovirus. Subsequent analysis determined that TCRs grouped into clusters in the first cohort also showed a tendency toward co-occurrence across the 120 or so validation repertoires, and 94% of cluster scores exceeded 0. A later analysis lacked HLA typing for the validation cohort, so it scored co-occurrence in that cohort across all 120 or so repertoires. It was suggested by the authors that the approach could potentially be generalized to other disease states and immunological phenotypes.

Separate from the approximately 730-subject first cohort, the validation cohort of 90 to 150 subjects was the group to which the donors belonged. The receptor library was made with the immunoSEQ multiplex PCR assay. Under the source paper's analysis protocol: To diagnose cytomegalovirus status from the catalog of TCR beta chain sequences, a statistical classification framework was built. TCRdb retrieved this table from immuneACCESS and kept in-frame rearrangements only. Not all clones are present; in checked studies, unresolved V genes account for under half, and no reason is known for the remainder. V and J calls and clone size are as listed in that table; D and trimming were resolved from the DNA. In all, the sample holds around 98,000 clones, and 70% to 90% of those were seen once. The ten top clones hold about 4% of the sample. V lost 1 base and J lost 2 bases, and the count of bases not matched to a germline gene is 5. Looking up the germline V gene yields CDR1 SGHTA and CDR2 FQGNSA. The CDR3 has 18 amino acids, counting the end cysteine and phenylalanine. The retained sequence is limited to the CDR3, 54 bases, with the frame set at the first base.

Sequencing was carried out using PBMCs. The chain is assembled from TRBV7-2 and TRBJ2-2, and 12 bases in between align with TRBD2. The receptor comes from a woman in her 30s in good health and CMV-seronegative. The bases are TGTGCCAGCAGCTTAGTGGCTAGCGGGAGGGCAAACACCGGGGAGCTGTTTTTT. Its product reads: CASSLVASGRANTGELFF.